Below, 11 T cell receptor beta chains from the same sample are listed, as sequenced in a study of cytomegalovirus exposure and HLA in healthy donors. The PCR made use of 60 Vbeta and 13 Jbeta primers. TCRdb's table, derived via immunoSEQ multiplex PCR, lists solely in-frame clones and lacks some. The table lists about 120,000 clones, about 74% of them singletons. Sequenced sample: PBMCs. Every receptor here comes from a woman aged 40 to 50 in good health and CMV-seropositive.

This clone has just one count. V and J are TRBV25-1 and TRBJ2-3, with 7 nucleotides matching TRBD2. The CDR3 has 15 residues. CDR1 is MGHDK and CDR2 is SYGVNS in the germline V gene. The V and J ends lost 6 bases and 4 bases, in that order; junction bases with no gene match: 10. CDR3 loop: CASSPGLGGADTQYF. Here the CDR3 DNA reads TGTGCCAGCAGCCCCGGACTAGGTGGCGCAGATACGCAGTATTTT.

In its sample, this clone was seen a few times. The chain is built from TRBV5-1 and TRBJ1-2; no clear D gene. The germline V gene has CDR1 SGHRS and CDR2 YFSETQ. This CDR3 comprises 15 residues. Trimming removed 0 bases at V and 0 bases at J, with 9 bases between. CDR3 sequence: CASSLESGSNYGYTF. The CDR3 coding sequence is TGCGCCAGCAGCTTGGAGTCAGGATCTAACTATGGCTACACCTTC.

The V and J genes are TRBV5-1 and TRBJ2-1; 11 nucleotides align to TRBD2. V was clipped by 3 bases and J by 3 bases; unmatched bases: 2. Germline V CDR1 and CDR2: SGHRS, YFSETQ. The CDR3 spans 15 residues. In DNA, the CDR3 is TGCGCCAGCAGCTCGACTAGCGGGAACTACAATGAGCAGTTCTTC. Protein product: CASSSTSGNYNEQFF.

This chain uses TRBV9 with TRBJ2-3; D not certain. Germline V gene data show CDR1 as SGDLS and CDR2 as YYNGEE. Trimming pared 1 base from V and 4 bases from J, leaving 7 bases between. CDR3 length: 13 residues. The chain's CDR3 is CASSVNRADTQYF. CDR3 DNA sequence: TGTGCCAGCAGCGTAAACCGGGCAGATACGCAGTATTTT.

In its sample, this clone was seen once. The gene calls are TRBV11-2 and TRBJ2-7; D is unclear. CDR3 size: 14 residues. Trimming stripped 4 bases from V and 2 bases from J, with 12 bases between. In germline, CDR1 is SGHAT, CDR2 FQNNGV. CDR3 sequence: CASSSQTLTYEQYF. In DNA form, the CDR3 reads TGTGCCAGCAGCTCACAGACCCTTACCTACGAGCAGTACTTC.

The chain is built from TRBV7-2 and TRBJ2-1, with D maybe TRBD2 (5 bases). Germline assignment: CDR1 SGHTA and CDR2 FQGNSA. Trimming took off 2 bases at V and 10 bases at J, with 18 bases between the two ends. The CDR3 totals 15 residues. The CDR3 is CASSLRGFTGYEQFF. CDR3 in DNA: TGTGCCAGCAGCTTACGGGGTTTTACGGGTTACGAGCAGTTCTTC.

This chain links TRBV25-1 with TRBJ1-4; TRBD1 matches 7 bases. CDR1 and CDR2 from the germline V gene are MGHDK and SYGVNS. With V trimmed by 3 bases and J by 2 bases, 6 bases remained unmatched. The CDR3 is 16 residues long. CDR3 bases: TGTGCCAGCAGTGACTCAGGGGGACCCACTAATGAAAAACTGTTTTTT. Its protein is CASSDSGGPTNEKLFF.

This clone was counted only a few times. Within the sample, other DNA sequences also encode this same CDR3. The chain joins TRBV6-4 to TRBJ2-3; D ambiguous. This CDR3 is 13 amino acids long. Trimming removed 3 bases at V and 0 bases at J, with 4 bases between. Germline V lookup: CDR1 MRHNA, CDR2 SNTAGT. CDR3 nucleotide sequence: TGTGCCAGCAGTGAAGCTAGCACAGATACGCAGTATTTT. Protein product: CASSEASTDTQYF.

This chain joins TRBV2 and TRBJ2-3; 7 nucleotides match TRBD2. The V gene end was trimmed by 6 bases and the J gene end by 1 base; junction bases not matched to a gene: 7. This CDR3 region has 15 residues. The germline V gene encodes CDR1 SNHLY and CDR2 FYNNEI. This chain's CDR3 is CASSLGRGGTDTQYF. The DNA of the CDR3 is TGTGCCAGCAGCCTTGGGAGGGGAGGCACAGATACGCAGTATTTT.

This chain links TRBV7-9 with TRBJ2-1, with a tentative D call TRBD2 (6 bases). Germline CDR1 and CDR2: SEHNR and FQNEAQ (reference sequence). Trimming took off 5 bases at V and 7 bases at J, with 18 bases between the two ends. The CDR3 runs to 15 residues. In nucleotides, the CDR3 is TGTGCCAGCAGCCCTAGGGAATTTCTAGCGAATGAGCAGTTCTTC. Protein sequence: CASSPREFLANEQFF. The whole variable domain, filled in from reference TRBV7-9 and TRBJ2-1, reads DTGVSQNPRHKITKRGQNVTFRCDPISEHNRLYWYRQTLGQGPEFLTYFQNEAQLEKSRLLSDRFSAERPKGSFSTLEIQRTEQGDSAMYLCASSPREFLANEQFFGPGTRLTVL.

The chain uses TRBV7-9 and TRBJ2-3, with D possibly TRBD2 on 6 matching bases. With 8 bases removed from V and 6 bases from J, the gap between germline ends came to 18 bases. The CDR3 has 14 residues. CDR1 and CDR2 from the germline V gene are SEHNR and FQNEAQ (reference sequence). The CDR3 DNA reads TGTGCCAGCGCCCCGGGACTGGGGATGGATACGCAGTATTTT. It codes for CASAPGLGMDTQYF.